This T cell receptor beta chain derives from a study of vaccination effects on CD4 cells after COVID-19 (dated 2022 in TCRdb). Regarding the research as a whole: Across the study, the median time from the second dose to post-vaccine sampling was 72 days (range 14 to 241). Cultures from other donors in the study were sequenced with the Oncomine TCR Beta short-read assay on an Illumina iSeq 100. SARS-CoV-2 spike-specific CD4+ TCR repertoires from before and after mRNA vaccination were compared in COVID-19 convalescent patients and in infection-naive vaccine recipients. Altogether, roughly 10 COVID-19 convalescent patients and a handful of SARS-CoV-2-naive healthy vaccine recipients made up the full study.

In the ViraFEST assay, PBMC were stimulated with viral peptide pools, and TCR sequencing was then used to find antigen-specific CD4+ T cell clonotypes based on their expansion. After about 10 days of culture, CD4+ T cells were isolated with the EasySep CD4+ T cell isolation kit. Two doses of either the BNT162b2 or the mRNA-1273 mRNA SARS-CoV-2 vaccine were administered to participants. None of the healthy vaccine recipients had a prior SARS-CoV-2 infection, which was confirmed by nucleocapsid antibody tests that came back negative both before and after vaccination. Each well held over 1.5 million PBMC cultured in IMDM containing approximately 5% human AB serum, about 10 IU/ml IL-2 and gentamicin, along with approximately 10 ug/ml peptides. Half of the culture medium was replaced with fresh IL-2-containing medium on days 3 and 7. Unless noted otherwise, every peptide stimulation condition was cultured in triplicate wells. Using Ficoll-Paque Plus gradient centrifugation, PBMC were separated from whole blood and then either used fresh or cryopreserved at -140C. The overlapping peptide pools covered the spike proteins of SARS-CoV-2 as well as those of the common cold coronaviruses HCoV-NL63, HCoV-OC43 and HCoV-229E. Genomic DNA was extracted from cultured CD4+ T cells with the QIAamp micro DNA kit.

Only one count was recorded for this clone. Its antigen is unknown. No much larger clone exists at a distance of one base, and base qualities are not known. Findings and caveats that apply to the study as a whole: The study was limited by a small number of convalescent patients, and early post-infection timepoints were lacking. Marked clonal contraction was observed in both infection-induced and vaccine-induced clones at late post-vaccination timepoints, consistent with waning T cell responses. Among healthy vaccine recipients, nearly all vaccine-induced clones were SARS-CoV-2 mono-reactive, and just 1 of 255 was cross-reactive with common cold coronaviruses.

There are 15 amino acids in the CDR3, from cysteine to phenylalanine inclusive. The only DNA kept is the CDR3, 45 bases in frame from the first base. CDR1 is given as MDHEN and CDR2 as SYDVKM, both from the germline V gene. The V end loses 4 bases and the J end loses 12 bases, and a stretch of 21 bases separates them. The receptor library was made with the immunoSEQ multiplex PCR assay. DNA from the cultured, isolated CD4+ T cells was subjected to TCR beta CDR3 sequencing. Concerning the study's data processing: Non-productive TCR sequences were removed, reads were trimmed to the CDR3 region, and CDR3s of at least 7 amino acids were retained. The MANAFEST web app was used to pick out antigen-specific clonotypes by comparing their expansion in peptide wells with that in reference cultures. To count as positive, a clone had to show expansion at FDR<0.05 compared with the reference and with all other wells, an odds ratio above 5, and a frequency above 0.1% in two replicate wells. Cross-reactive clonotypes were defined as significantly expanded in SARS-CoV-2 spike wells and in at least one common cold coronavirus spike condition. Using the stringdist R package, CDR3 similarity was measured by Levenshtein distance, and unrooted trees were constructed with ape in R 3.6.1. TCRdb mirrors the immuneACCESS table, restricted to in-frame sequences. Some clones are absent from its copies; in checked studies, under half trace to an unresolved V gene, and the reason for the others is unknown. That table is the source of V, J and clone size, and D and trimming were worked out from the DNA. This sample has some 30,000 clones in its table, and roughly 76% of those were observed once. Of the sample, approximately 6% is held by the ten largest clones.

This clonotype originated in a human donor who received a COVID-19 vaccine. Some clones in this sample may be carry-over from other donors' samples. Specimen: CD4+ T cells from PBMCs cultured with SARS-CoV-2 spike peptides, collected after COVID-19 vaccination. Sample cell subset or site, as interpreted from the label and publication: SARS-CoV-2 spike overlapping peptide pool stimulation. The rearranged chain carries TRBV28 and TRBJ1-4; D gene: possibly TRBD1, on 5 matching bases. The bases read TGTGCCAGCAGTTCGCCCGGGACCCCGAGACGCCAACTGTTTTTT. Its translation is CASSSPGTPRRQLFF.